What follows is one TCR beta chain and its context. This record comes from a study of blood T cell repertoires in COVID-19. Background on the study: From the United States, Italy and Spain came samples of acute and convalescent COVID-19. From T cells, B-cell-depleted T cells, or PBMCs came the material, which was cDNA or gDNA.

Study processing details: The authors estimated nucleated cell counts from reference gene primer amplification. TCRdb's table, derived via immunoSEQ multiplex PCR, lists solely in-frame clones and lacks some. V and J calls and clone size are copied from that table; D and trimming were computed from the DNA. The table records fewer than 250,000 clones, about nine tenths of them present only once. Sequenced input: peripheral blood. The receptor comes from a man in his forties or fifties with acute or convalescent COVID-19.

The CDR3 sequence is CASRPRQSEAFF. The CDR3 DNA sequence: TGCGCCAGCAGACCCCGACAGTCTGAAGCTTTCTTT. The V call is TRBV10-1, the J call TRBJ1-1, with a tentative D call TRBD1 (5 bases). The CDR3 sequence is 12 residues long. V lost 6 bases and J 6 bases, leaving 11 bases between the germline ends. Germline CDR1 and CDR2: WNHNN and SYGVQD (reference sequence).